This TCR beta chain originates from a study of blood T cells in healthy people across ages. Study-wide results and caveats: When set beside aged donors, long-lived donors presented more naive CD4+ cells and higher diversity.

Concerning this clonotype: The antigen is unknown. This may come from a read error, since a much larger clone is one base off.

A second roughly 6 to 11 cycle PCR used barcoded and J-beta primers. TCRdb analysed the 5' RACE reads with MiXCR anew, one entry per CDR3 protein. The data show about 1,800,000 distinct CDR3 sequences, 28% seen once. The TCR comes from a woman in her 30s in good health. Sample: blood.

The CDR3 here is CASRGAPGQGGEQYF. The CDR3 nucleotides read TGTGCCAGCAGAGGGGCGCCGGGACAGGGTGGCGAGCAGTACTTC. This chain joins TRBV7-6 and TRBJ2-7; 9 bases are a match to TRBD1. CDR3 size: 15 residues. V dropped 6 bases and J dropped 6; count of bases not matched to a gene: 12. The germline gives CDR1 SGHVS, CDR2 FNYEAQ.